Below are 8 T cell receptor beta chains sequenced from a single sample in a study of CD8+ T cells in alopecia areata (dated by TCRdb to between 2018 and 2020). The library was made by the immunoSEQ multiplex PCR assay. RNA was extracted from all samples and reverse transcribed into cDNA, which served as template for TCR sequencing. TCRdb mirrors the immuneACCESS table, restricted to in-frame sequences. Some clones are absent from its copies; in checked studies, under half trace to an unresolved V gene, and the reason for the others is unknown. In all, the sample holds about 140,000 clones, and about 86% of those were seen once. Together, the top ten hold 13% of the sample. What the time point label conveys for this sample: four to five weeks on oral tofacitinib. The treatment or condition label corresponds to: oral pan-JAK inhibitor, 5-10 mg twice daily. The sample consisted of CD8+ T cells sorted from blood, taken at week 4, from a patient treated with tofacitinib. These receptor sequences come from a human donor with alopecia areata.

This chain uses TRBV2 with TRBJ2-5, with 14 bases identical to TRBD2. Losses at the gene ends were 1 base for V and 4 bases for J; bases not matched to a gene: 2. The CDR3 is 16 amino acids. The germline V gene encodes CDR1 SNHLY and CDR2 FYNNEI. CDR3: CASSEGLAGGPETQYF. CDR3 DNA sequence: TGTGCCAGCAGTGAAGGACTAGCGGGGGGGCCAGAGACCCAGTACTTC.

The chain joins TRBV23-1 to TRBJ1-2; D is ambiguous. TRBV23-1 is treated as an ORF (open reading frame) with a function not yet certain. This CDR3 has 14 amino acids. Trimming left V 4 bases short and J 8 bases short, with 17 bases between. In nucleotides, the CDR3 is TGCGCCAGCAGTCCCACACGGCCTATCCGGGGCTACACCTTC. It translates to CASSPTRPIRGYTF.

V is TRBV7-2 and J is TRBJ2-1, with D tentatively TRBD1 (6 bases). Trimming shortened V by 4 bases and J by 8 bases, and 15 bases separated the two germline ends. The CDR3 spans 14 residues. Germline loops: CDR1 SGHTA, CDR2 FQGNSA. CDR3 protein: CASSSSGTTDEQFF. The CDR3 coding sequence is TGTGCCAGCAGCTCATCCGGGACAACAGATGAGCAGTTCTTC.

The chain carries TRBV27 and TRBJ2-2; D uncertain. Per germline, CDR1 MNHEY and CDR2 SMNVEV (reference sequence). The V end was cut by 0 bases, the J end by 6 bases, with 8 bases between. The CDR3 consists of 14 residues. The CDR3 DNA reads TGTGCCAGCAGTTTATCGAATCCACCCGGGGAGCTGTTTTTT. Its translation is CASSLSNPPGELFF.

The CDR3 sequence: CASSRTDLPSYEQYF. The CDR3 nucleotides read TGTGCCAGCAGCCGAACGGACCTCCCGTCCTACGAGCAGTACTTC. V is TRBV13 and J is TRBJ2-7; D unresolved. The V end was cut by 5 bases, the J end by 1 base, with 15 bases between. Germline CDR1 and CDR2: PRHDT and FYEKMQ (reference sequence). CDR3 length: 15 amino acids.

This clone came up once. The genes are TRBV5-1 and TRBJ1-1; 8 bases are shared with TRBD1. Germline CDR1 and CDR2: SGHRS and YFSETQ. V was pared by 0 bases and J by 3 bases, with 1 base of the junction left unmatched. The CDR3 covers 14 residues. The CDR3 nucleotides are TGCGCCAGCAGCTTGGGGACAGGGCACACTGAAGCTTTCTTT. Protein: CASSLGTGHTEAFF.

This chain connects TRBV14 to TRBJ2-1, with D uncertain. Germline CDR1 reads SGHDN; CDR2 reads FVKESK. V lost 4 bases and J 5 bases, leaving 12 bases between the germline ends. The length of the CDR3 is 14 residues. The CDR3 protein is CASSRAVGHNEQFF. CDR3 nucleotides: TGTGCCAGCAGCCGGGCGGTTGGGCACAATGAGCAGTTCTTC.

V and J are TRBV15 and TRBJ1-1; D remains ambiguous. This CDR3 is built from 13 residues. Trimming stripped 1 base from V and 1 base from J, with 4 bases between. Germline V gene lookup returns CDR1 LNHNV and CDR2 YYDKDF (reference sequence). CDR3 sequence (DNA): TGTGCCACCAGCAGAGTCGAGAACACTGAAGCTTTCTTT. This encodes CATSRVENTEAFF.